A single sample gave rise to the 21 T cell receptor beta chains below, sequenced in a study of blood T cells in healthy people across ages. Then a second PCR, running about 6 to 12 cycles, was carried out with a sample-barcoded 5' primer and a J-beta primer mix. TCRdb re-derived calls from the 5' RACE reads in MiXCR, one entry per CDR3 protein. The data show roughly 1.9 million distinct CDR3 sequences, roughly two fifths seen once. Sequenced: blood. The receptors originated from a human donor in good health.

This clonotype was detected only a few times. The chain joins TRBV6-2 or TRBV6-3 to TRBJ2-5, with D possibly TRBD1 on 6 matching bases. The J call is doubtful: the DNA matches TRBJ2-7 better. The CDR3 consists of 12 residues. Germline V CDR1 and CDR2: MNHEY, SVGEGT. CDR3 sequence reads: CASSAQGSEQYF. The CDR3 nucleotides read TGTGCCAGCAGCGCTCAGGGGAGCGAGCAGTACTTC.

This rearrangement joins TRBV7-9 to TRBJ1-2; D uncertain. V lost 4 bases and J 7 bases, leaving 19 bases between the germline ends. From germline, CDR1 is SEHNR and CDR2 FQNEAQ (reference sequence). This CDR3 comprises 15 residues. CDR3 sequence: CASSSKDDAGSGYTF. CDR3 DNA: TGTGCCAGCAGCTCAAAGGACGACGCTGGGTCTGGCTACACCTTC.

This chain connects TRBV20-1 to TRBJ1-2; no definite D call. The germline V gene encodes CDR1 DFQATT and CDR2 SNEGSKA (reference sequence). The CDR3 totals 11 residues. V dropped 5 bases and J dropped 8 bases, with 12 bases sitting between them. CDR3 coding DNA: TGCAGTGCTGAGCCCCTGGACGGCTACACCTTC. Its protein product is CSAEPLDGYTF.

The rearrangement links TRBV9 to TRBJ2-7; 7 bases map to TRBD1. The V and J ends lost 2 bases and 0 bases, in that order; junction bases with no gene match: 5. This CDR3 contains 15 residues. CDR1 is SGDLS and CDR2 is YYNGEE in the germline V gene. CDR3 loop: CASSVEGARSYEQYF. The DNA of the CDR3 is TGTGCCAGCAGCGTCGAGGGGGCCCGCTCCTACGAGCAGTACTTC. The full variable domain, completed using reference TRBV9 and TRBJ2-7, is DSGVTQTPKHLITATGQRVTLRCSPRSGDLSVYWYQQSLDQGLQFLIQYYNGEERAKGNILERFSAQQFPDLHSELNLSSLELGDSALYFCASSVEGARSYEQYFGPGTRLTVT.

The rearrangement uses TRBV7-2 and TRBJ2-3; TRBD1 might be the D (5 bases). In germline, CDR1 is SGHTA, CDR2 FQGNSA. V shed 5 bases and J shed 4 bases, with 13 bases lying between them. The CDR3 contains 14 residues. CDR3 DNA: TGTGCCAGCAGCCCCGCCAGGGATGCAGATACGCAGTATTTT. This sequence encodes CASSPARDADTQYF.

This clonotype has only one observation. This chain connects TRBV29-1 to TRBJ2-5, with a tentative D call TRBD1 (6 bases). V gave up 3 bases and J gave up 2 bases, with 13 bases separating them. CDR1 is SQVTM, CDR2 ANQGSEA, per germline. The CDR3 is 14 amino acids. CDR3 sequence (DNA): TGCAGCGTTGATCAGGACAGTCGACAAGAGACCCAGTACTTC. This encodes CSVDQDSRQETQYF. The whole variable domain, filled in from reference TRBV29-1 and TRBJ2-5, reads SAVISQKPSRDICQRGTSLTIQCQVDSQVTMMFWYRQQPGQSLTLIATANQGSEATYESGFVIDKFPISRPNLTFSTLTVSNMSPEDSSIYLCSVDQDSRQETQYFGPGTRLLVL.

This chain links TRBV12-3 or TRBV12-4 with TRBJ2-1; 7 bases match TRBD1. This CDR3 is 16 amino acids long. V lost 6 bases and J lost 1; bases outside the gene matches: 9. In DNA form, the CDR3 reads TGTGCCAGCAGCCGCATCCAGGGACAGTCCTACAATGAGCAGTTCTTC. It encodes CASSRIQGQSYNEQFF.

This clonotype was counted at least ten times. The chain is built from TRBV2 and TRBJ2-1, with 9 bases identical to TRBD2. The CDR3 covers 13 residues. V trimming: 6 bases; J trimming: 4 bases; junction bases outside the gene matches: 1. Germline V gene lookup returns CDR1 SNHLY and CDR2 FYNNEI. As DNA, the CDR3 is TGTGCCAGCAGGCGGGGGGGATACAATGAGCAGTTCTTC. It codes for CASRRGGYNEQFF. The full variable domain, in which reference TRBV2 and TRBJ2-1 provide the parts outside the CDR3, is EPEVTQTPSHQVTQMGQEVILRCVPISNHLYFYWYRQILGQKVEFLVSFYNNEISEKSEIFDDQFSVERPDGSNFTLKIRSTKLEDSAMYFCASRRGGYNEQFFGPGTRLTVL.

The chain couples TRBV5-1 to TRBJ2-3; no clear D. This CDR3 region has 14 residues. Trimming cost V 2 bases and J 6 bases, with 13 bases left between them. Per the germline V gene, CDR1 is SGHRS and CDR2 is YFSETQ. CDR3 nucleotides: TGCGCCAGCAGCTTAGTTGGTAGGTTGGATACGCAGTATTTT. Translated: CASSLVGRLDTQYF.

This chain joins TRBV12-3 or TRBV12-4 and TRBJ1-5, with unresolved D. V lost 5 bases and J 5 bases, leaving 7 bases between the germline ends. This CDR3 is built from 12 residues. CDR3: CASSISYQPQHF. In DNA form, the CDR3 reads TGTGCCAGCAGTATCAGCTATCAGCCCCAGCATTTT.

This chain joins TRBV27 and TRBJ2-1, with 7 positions matching TRBD2. CDR1 is MNHEY, CDR2 SMNVEV, per germline (reference sequence). V shed 0 bases, J shed 2 bases, and the junction held 4 bases outside the gene matches. The CDR3 consists of 16 residues. This CDR3 reads CASSLSAGEPYNEQFF. CDR3 sequence (DNA): TGTGCCAGCAGTTTATCGGCGGGGGAACCCTACAATGAGCAGTTCTTC.

The CDR3 region has the DNA TGCGCCAGCAGCCCCGGCAGGGTTTACGAGGTGCAGTACTTC. The encoded protein is CASSPGRVYEVQYF. The chain links TRBV5-1 to TRBJ2-7; a weak D match, TRBD1 (5 bases). Germline CDR1 is SGHRS and CDR2 is YFSETQ. V dropped 4 bases and J dropped 9 bases, with 20 bases sitting between them. CDR3 length: 14 amino acids.

Turning to this clonotype: The junction and the germline gene differ at one end; a read error may be behind it. The V and J genes are TRBV4-3 and TRBJ1-3, with TRBD1 as a possible D gene (6 bases). The V gene's germline CDR1 is LGHNA and CDR2 YSLEER. The CDR3 loop spans 14 amino acids. The CDR3 here is CASSQEGGGDTIYF. In nucleotides, the CDR3 is TGCGCCAGCAGCCAAGAAGGGGGTGGAGACACCATATATTTT.

J is TRBJ2-7 and V is TRBV7-2, with D perhaps matching TRBD2 (6 bases). V lost 2 bases and J lost 1, with 12 bases in between. The CDR3 sequence is 15 residues long. The V gene's germline CDR1 is SGHTA and CDR2 FQGNSA. The CDR3 coding sequence is TGTGCCAGCAGCTTAACGGGAGAGCTTTCCTACGAGCAGTACTTC. Residues: CASSLTGELSYEQYF.

The chain uses TRBV11-2 and TRBJ1-4; 9 bases are a match to TRBD1. Germline V gives CDR1 SGHAT, CDR2 FQNNGV. V was clipped by 4 bases and J by 7 bases; unmatched bases: 10. CDR3 length equals 16 residues. Here the CDR3 DNA reads TGTGCCAGCAGCTCCAGGACAGGGGATGTGGGTGAAAAACTGTTTTTT. It encodes CASSSRTGDVGEKLFF.

This clonotype has more than one count but fewer than ten. This sequence joins TRBV7-4 and TRBJ1-6; no clear D. V was shortened by 2 bases and J by 6 bases, with 17 bases between the two germline ends. The CDR3 contains 17 residues. CDR1 and CDR2 from the germline V gene are SGHVT and SQSDAQ. CDR3 sequence (DNA): TGTGCCAGCAGCTTATCTTTTAGGGAGTCTCGTAATTCACCCCTCCACTTT. Encoded protein: CASSLSFRESRNSPLHF.

The chain has TRBV10-3 and TRBJ1-1; 8 bases are a match to TRBD1. The germline V gene encodes CDR1 ENHRY and CDR2 SYGVKD. This CDR3 contains 14 residues. V gave up 10 bases and J gave up 7 bases; unmatched junction bases: 14. This chain's CDR3 is CATHNDRGKNEAFF. DNA for the CDR3: TGTGCCACCCATAACGACAGGGGCAAAAATGAAGCTTTCTTT.

The CDR3: CASSRLDRETQYF. The CDR3 DNA follows: TGTGCCAGCAGTCGACTAGATCGAGAGACCCAGTACTTC. The V and J genes are TRBV12-3 or TRBV12-4 and TRBJ2-5; tentatively, D is TRBD2 (6 bases). The CDR3 sequence is 13 residues long. Trimming left V 5 bases short and J 4 bases short, with 11 bases between.

Only a few counts were recorded for this clonotype. The chain links TRBV5-1 to TRBJ2-4; either TRBD1 or TRBD2 may supply D (7 bases each). Judging by the DNA end, TRBJ2-7 fits better; the J call may be wrong. The CDR3 spans 15 residues. Germline loops: CDR1 SGHRS, CDR2 YFSETQ. The CDR3 sequence: CASSLKPRGGDEQYF. The CDR3 nucleotides read TGCGCCAGCAGCTTGAAGCCCAGGGGGGGCGACGAGCAGTACTTC.

This clonotype was observed many times. This chain uses TRBV29-1 with TRBJ2-5; TRBD1 agrees at 8 bases. The CDR3 spans 11 residues. The J segment lost 5 bases and the V segment lost 4 bases, leaving 0 bases of the junction unmatched. CDR1 SQVTM and CDR2 ANQGSEA come from the germline V gene. The CDR3 loop reads CSVAGGETQYF. In DNA, the CDR3 is TGCAGCGTTGCAGGGGGCGAGACCCAGTACTTC.

This clonotype occurred once. The rearrangement links TRBV6-6 to TRBJ1-1; no firm D call. Germline lookup yields CDR1 MNHNY and CDR2 SVGAGI (reference sequence). The CDR3 consists of 14 residues. The V end lost 5 bases, the J end lost 1 base, and 11 bases lay between the germline ends. CDR3 amino acids: CASSHLSENTEAFF. The CDR3 nucleotides are TGTGCCAGCAGTCACCTGTCGGAGAACACTGAAGCTTTCTTT.